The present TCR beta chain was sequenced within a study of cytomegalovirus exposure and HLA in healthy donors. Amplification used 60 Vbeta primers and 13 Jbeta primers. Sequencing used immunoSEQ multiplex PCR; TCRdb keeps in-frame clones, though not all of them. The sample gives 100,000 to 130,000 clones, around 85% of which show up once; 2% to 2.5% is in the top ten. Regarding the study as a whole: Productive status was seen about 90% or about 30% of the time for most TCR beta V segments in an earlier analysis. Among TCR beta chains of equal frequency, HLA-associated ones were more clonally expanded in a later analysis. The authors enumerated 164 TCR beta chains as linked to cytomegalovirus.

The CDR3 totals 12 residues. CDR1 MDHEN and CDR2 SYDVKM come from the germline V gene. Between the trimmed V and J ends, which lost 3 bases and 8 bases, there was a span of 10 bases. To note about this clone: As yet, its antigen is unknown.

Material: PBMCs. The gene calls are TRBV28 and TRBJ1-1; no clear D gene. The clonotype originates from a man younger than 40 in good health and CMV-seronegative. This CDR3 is CASSLVIREAFF. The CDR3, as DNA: TGTGCCAGCAGTTTGGTGATCCGGGAAGCTTTCTTT.